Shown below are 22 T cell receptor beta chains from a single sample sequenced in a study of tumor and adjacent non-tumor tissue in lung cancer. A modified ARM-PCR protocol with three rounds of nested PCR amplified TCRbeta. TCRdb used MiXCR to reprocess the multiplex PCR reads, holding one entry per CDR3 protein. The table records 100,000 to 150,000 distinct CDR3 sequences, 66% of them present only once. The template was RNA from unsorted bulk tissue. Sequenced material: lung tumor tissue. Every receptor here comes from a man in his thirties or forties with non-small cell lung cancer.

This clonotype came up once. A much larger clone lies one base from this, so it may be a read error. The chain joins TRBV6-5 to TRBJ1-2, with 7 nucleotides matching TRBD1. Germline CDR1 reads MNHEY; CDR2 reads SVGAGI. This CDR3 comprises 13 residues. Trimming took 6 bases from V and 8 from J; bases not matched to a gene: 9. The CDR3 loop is CASRPGGSEGYTF. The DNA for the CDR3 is TGTGCCAGCAGACCAGGGGGGTCGGAGGGCTACACCTTC.

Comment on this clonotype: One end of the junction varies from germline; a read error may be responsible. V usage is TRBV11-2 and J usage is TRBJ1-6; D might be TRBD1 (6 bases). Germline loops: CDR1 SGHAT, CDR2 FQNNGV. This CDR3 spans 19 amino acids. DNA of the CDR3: TGTGTCAGCTGCAACGCTAGGTCCAGGGGTGGCTCCTTTAATTCACCCCTCCACTTT. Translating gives CVSCNARSRGGSFNSPLHF.

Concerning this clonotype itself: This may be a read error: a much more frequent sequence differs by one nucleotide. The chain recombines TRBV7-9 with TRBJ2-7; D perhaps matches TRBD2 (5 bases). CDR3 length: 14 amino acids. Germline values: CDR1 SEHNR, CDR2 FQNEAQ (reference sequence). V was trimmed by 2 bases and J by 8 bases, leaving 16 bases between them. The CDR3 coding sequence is TGTGCCAGCAGCTTAAATCGAGGGTATAGCCAGCAGTACTTC. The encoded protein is CASSLNRGYSQQYF.

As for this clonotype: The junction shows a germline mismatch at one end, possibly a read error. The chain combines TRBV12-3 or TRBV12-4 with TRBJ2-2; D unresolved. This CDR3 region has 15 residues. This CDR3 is CACSSHADPTGELFF. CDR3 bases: TGTGCCTGCAGCTCTCATGCAGACCCCACCGGGGAGCTGTTTTTT.

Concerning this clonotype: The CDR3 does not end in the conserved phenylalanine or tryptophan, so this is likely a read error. CDR3 protein: CSAKPRWAGGFYNEQFS. In DNA form, the CDR3 reads TGTAGTGCTAAACCCCGTTGGGCCGGGGGCTTCTACAATGAGCAGTTCTCC. The rearrangement uses TRBV20-1 and TRBJ2-1; D assignment may be TRBD1 or TRBD2 (6 bases each). The CDR3 totals 17 residues. Germline V CDR1 and CDR2: DFQATT, SNEGSKA (reference sequence).

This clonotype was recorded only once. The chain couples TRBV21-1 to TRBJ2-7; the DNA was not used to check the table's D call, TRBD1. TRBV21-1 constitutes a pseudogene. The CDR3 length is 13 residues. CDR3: CASTSGTGYEQYF. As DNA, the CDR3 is TGTGCCAGCACTTCAGGGACAGGGTACGAGCAGTACTTC.

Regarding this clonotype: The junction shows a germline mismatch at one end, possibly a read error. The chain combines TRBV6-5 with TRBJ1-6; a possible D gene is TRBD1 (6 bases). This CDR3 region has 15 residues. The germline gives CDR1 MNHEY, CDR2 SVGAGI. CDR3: CASIRPTGTNSPFHF. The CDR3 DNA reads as TGTGCCAGCATCCGCCCAACAGGGACTAATTCACCCTTCCACTTT.

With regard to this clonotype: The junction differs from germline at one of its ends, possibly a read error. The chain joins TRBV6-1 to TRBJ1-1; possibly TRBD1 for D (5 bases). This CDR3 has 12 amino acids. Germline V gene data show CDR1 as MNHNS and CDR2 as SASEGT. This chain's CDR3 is CSRDFMNIEAFF. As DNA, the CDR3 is TGTTCCCGGGACTTTATGAACATTGAAGCTTTCTTT.

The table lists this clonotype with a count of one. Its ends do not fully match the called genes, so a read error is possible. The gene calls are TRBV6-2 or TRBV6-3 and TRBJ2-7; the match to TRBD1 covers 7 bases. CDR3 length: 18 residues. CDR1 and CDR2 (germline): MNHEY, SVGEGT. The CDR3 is CASSYSYRQGQMIYERYF. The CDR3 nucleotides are TGTGCCAGCAGTTACTCGTATCGACAGGGACAGATGATCTATGAGCGGTACTTC.

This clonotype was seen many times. In nucleotides, the CDR3 is TGTGCCAGCAGTCTGACAGAGAACTATGGCTACACCTTC. Its protein product is CASSLTENYGYTF. V and J are TRBV12-3 or TRBV12-4 and TRBJ1-2; D perhaps matches TRBD1 (5 bases). Trimming took 5 bases from V and 2 from J, leaving 9 bases between them. This CDR3 is 13 amino acids long.

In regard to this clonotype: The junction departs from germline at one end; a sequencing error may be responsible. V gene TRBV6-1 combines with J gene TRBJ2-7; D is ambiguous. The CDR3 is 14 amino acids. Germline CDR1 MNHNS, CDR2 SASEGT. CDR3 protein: CASSGSLSSCEQYF. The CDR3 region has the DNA TGTGCCAGCAGCGGAAGCTTGAGCTCCTGCGAGCAGTACTTC.

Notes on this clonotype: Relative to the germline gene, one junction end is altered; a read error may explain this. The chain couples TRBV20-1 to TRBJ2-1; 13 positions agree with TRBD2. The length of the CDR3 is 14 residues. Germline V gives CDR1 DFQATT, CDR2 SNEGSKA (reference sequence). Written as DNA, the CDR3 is TGCAGTGTTAAGACTAGCGGGGGGTACAATGAGCAATTCTTC. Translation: CSVKTSGGYNEQFF.

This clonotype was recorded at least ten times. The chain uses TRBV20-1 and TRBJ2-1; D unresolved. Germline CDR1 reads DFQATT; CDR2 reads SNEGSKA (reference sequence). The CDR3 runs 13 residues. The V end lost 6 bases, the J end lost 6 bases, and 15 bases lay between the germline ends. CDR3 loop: CSATGLGANEQFF. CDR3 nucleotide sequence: TGCAGTGCCACCGGGTTAGGTGCCAATGAGCAGTTCTTC.

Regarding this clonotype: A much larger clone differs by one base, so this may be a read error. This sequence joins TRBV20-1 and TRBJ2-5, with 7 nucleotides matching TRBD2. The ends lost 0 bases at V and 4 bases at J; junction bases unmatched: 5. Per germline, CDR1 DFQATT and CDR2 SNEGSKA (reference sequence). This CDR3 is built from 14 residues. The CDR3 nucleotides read TGCAGTGCTAGAGAGGACTCTAGCGGAGAGACCCAGTACTTC. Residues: CSAREDSSGETQYF.

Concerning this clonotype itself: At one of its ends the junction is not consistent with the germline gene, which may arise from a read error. In DNA, the CDR3 is TGTGCTAGCAGCCCTACTCTAGTGGGGTCTTACAATGAGCAGTTCTTC. This sequence encodes CASSPTLVGSYNEQFF. This sequence joins TRBV4-2 and TRBJ2-1; D not certain. The germline gives CDR1 LGHNA, CDR2 YNFKEQ. The CDR3 loop spans 16 amino acids.

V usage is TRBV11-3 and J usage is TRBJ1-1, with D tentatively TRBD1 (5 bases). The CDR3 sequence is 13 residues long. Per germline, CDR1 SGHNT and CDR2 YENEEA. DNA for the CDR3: TGTGCGAGCGGCTTAGACGGGGACGGTGAAGCTTTCTTT. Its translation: CASGLDGDGEAFF.

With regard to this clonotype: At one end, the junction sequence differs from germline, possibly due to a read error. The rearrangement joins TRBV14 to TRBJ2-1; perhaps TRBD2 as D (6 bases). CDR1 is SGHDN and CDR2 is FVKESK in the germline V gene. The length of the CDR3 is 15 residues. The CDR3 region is CASGQEIGGSNEQFF. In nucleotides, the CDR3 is TGTGCCAGCGGCCAAGAGATAGGAGGGTCCAATGAGCAGTTCTTC.

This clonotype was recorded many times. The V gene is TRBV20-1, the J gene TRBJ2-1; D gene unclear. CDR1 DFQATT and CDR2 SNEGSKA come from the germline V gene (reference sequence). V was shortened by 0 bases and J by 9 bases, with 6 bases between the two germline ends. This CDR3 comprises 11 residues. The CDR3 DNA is TGCAGTGCTAGAGAATTCGGTGAGCAGTTCTTC. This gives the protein CSAREFGEQFF.

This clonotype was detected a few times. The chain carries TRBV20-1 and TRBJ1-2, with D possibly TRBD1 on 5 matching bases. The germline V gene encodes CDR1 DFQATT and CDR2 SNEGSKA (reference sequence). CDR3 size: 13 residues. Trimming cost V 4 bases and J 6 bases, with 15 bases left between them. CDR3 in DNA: TGCAGTGCTACACATATAGGGGACCATGGCTACACCTTC. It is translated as CSATHIGDHGYTF.

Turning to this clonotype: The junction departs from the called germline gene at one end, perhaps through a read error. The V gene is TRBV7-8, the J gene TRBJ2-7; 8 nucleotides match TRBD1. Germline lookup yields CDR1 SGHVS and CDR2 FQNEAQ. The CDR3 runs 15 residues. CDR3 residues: CVSSLSPGQAYEQYF. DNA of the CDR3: TGTGTCAGCAGCTTGAGCCCGGGACAGGCCTACGAGCAGTACTTC.

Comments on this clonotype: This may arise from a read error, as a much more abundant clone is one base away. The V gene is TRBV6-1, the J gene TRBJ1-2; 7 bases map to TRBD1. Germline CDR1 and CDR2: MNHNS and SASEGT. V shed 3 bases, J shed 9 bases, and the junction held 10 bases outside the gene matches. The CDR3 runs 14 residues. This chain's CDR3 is CASSDTDRVVRYTF. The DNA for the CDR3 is TGTGCCAGCAGTGACACCGACAGGGTGGTGCGCTACACCTTC.

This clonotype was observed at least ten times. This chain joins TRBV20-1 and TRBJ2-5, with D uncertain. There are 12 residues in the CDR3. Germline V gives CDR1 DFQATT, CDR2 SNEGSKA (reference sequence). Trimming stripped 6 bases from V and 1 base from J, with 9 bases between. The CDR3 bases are TGCAGTGCAACCGGGCTCCAAGAGACCCAGTACTTC. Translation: CSATGLQETQYF.